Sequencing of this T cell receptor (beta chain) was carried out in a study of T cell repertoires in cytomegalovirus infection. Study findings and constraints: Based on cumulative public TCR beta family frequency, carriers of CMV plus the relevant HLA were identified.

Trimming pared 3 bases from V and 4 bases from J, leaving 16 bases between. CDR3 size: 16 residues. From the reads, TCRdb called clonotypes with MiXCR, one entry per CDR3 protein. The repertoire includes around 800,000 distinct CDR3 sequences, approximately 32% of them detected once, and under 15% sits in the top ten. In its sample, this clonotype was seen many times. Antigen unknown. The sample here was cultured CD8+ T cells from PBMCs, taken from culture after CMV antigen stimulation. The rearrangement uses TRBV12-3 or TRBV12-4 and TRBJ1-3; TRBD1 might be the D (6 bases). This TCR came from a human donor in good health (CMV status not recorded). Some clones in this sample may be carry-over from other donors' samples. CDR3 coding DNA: TGTGCCAGCAGTTTCTTATTGGACAGTTTCGGAAACACCATATATTTT. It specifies CASSFLLDSFGNTIYF.